These 22 T cell receptor beta chains were sequenced from one sample in a study of blood T cell repertoires in COVID-19. Repertoires were generated with immunoSEQ multiplex PCR, while TCRdb's copy carries only in-frame clones and drops some. The sample lists about 300,000 clones; 86% were seen once. Source material: PBMCs or T cells enriched from blood (not recorded which). These receptors originate from a woman aged 18-29 years who had recovered from COVID-19.

The chain links TRBV2 to TRBJ2-5; D perhaps matches TRBD2 (5 bases). Germline V gene data show CDR1 as SNHLY and CDR2 as FYNNEI. This CDR3 has 13 amino acids. V was pared by 6 bases and J by 14 bases, with 22 bases between. The DNA for the CDR3 is TGTGCCAGCAGCGTCCCGGCCCGGGATTCTCCTTACTTC. It specifies CASSVPARDSPYF.

This clone has just a few counts. The chain recombines TRBV19 with TRBJ2-7; a weak D match, TRBD1 (6 bases). Per germline, CDR1 LNHDA and CDR2 SQIVND (reference sequence). This CDR3 contains 15 residues. With 3 bases removed from V and 0 bases from J, the gap between germline ends came to 12 bases. CDR3 amino acids: CASSIADSFSYEQYF. The CDR3 DNA follows: TGTGCCAGTAGTATCGCGGACAGTTTCTCCTACGAGCAGTACTTC.

This chain links TRBV29-1 with TRBJ2-7; D gene unclear. CDR3 length: 13 residues. CDR1 and CDR2 from the germline V gene are SQVTM and ANQGSEA. V gave up 2 bases and J gave up 1 base, with 9 bases separating them. CDR3 sequence: CSVELQDSYEQYF. The CDR3 region has the DNA TGCAGCGTTGAACTGCAGGATTCCTACGAGCAGTACTTC.

This clone was found a few times. The rearrangement uses TRBV18 and TRBJ1-4; D is perhaps TRBD1 (6 bases). The CDR3 is 16 amino acids. Germline values: CDR1 KGHSH, CDR2 LQKENI. Trimming took off 3 bases at V and 7 bases at J, with 18 bases between the two ends. The CDR3 DNA is TGTGCCAGCTCACCCCGACAGGCGGTAGTAGGTGAAAAACTGTTTTTT. Amino acids: CASSPRQAVVGEKLFF.

The V call is TRBV11-2, the J call TRBJ1-5; D possibly corresponds to TRBD1 (5 bases). The CDR3 has 13 residues. The germline V and J ends were trimmed by 3 bases and 7 bases, with 10 bases remaining between them. The germline CDR1 and CDR2 sequences are SGHAT and FQNNGV. The CDR3 is CASSFGAGQPQHF. Written as DNA, the CDR3 is TGTGCCAGCAGCTTTGGGGCAGGGCAGCCCCAGCATTTT.

The chain carries TRBV6-2 or TRBV6-3 and TRBJ1-5, with 7 bases aligning to TRBD1. Trimming cost V 6 bases and J 1 base; bases outside gene matches: 6. Germline CDR1 and CDR2: MNHEY and SVGEGT. The CDR3 totals 15 residues. DNA of the CDR3: TGTGCCAGCAGCCGACAGGGTCTGAGCAATCAGCCCCAGCATTTT. Its protein is CASSRQGLSNQPQHF.

The V call is TRBV5-1, the J call TRBJ2-1; D gene uncertain. Trimming took off 0 bases at V and 0 bases at J, with 10 bases between the two ends. The germline V gene has CDR1 SGHRS and CDR2 YFSETQ. CDR3 length equals 16 residues. CDR3 nucleotides: TGCGCCAGCAGCTTGGCCCGTACAAGCTCCTACAATGAGCAGTTCTTC. Amino acids: CASSLARTSSYNEQFF.

The chain uses TRBV24-1 and TRBJ1-5; weak D call: TRBD1 (6 bases). This CDR3 is 17 amino acids long. Trimming pared 2 bases from V and 0 bases from J, leaving 13 bases between. Germline V CDR1 and CDR2: KGHDR, SFDVKD. The CDR3 here is CATSDSSGAYSNQPQHF. In nucleotides, the CDR3 is TGTGCCACCAGTGATTCTTCAGGGGCGTATAGCAATCAGCCCCAGCATTTT.

This chain joins TRBV19 and TRBJ1-4; a possible D gene is TRBD1 (6 bases). CDR1 is LNHDA and CDR2 is SQIVND in the germline V gene (reference sequence). This CDR3 contains 14 residues. V gave up 6 bases and J gave up 8 bases, with 16 bases separating them. The CDR3 is CASSGLQGNEKLFF. CDR3 nucleotides: TGTGCCAGTAGCGGTCTACAGGGAAACGAAAAACTGTTTTTT.

The chain carries TRBV5-5 and TRBJ2-2; D is ambiguous. The CDR3 consists of 15 residues. The germline CDR1 and CDR2 sequences are SGHKS and YYEKEE (reference sequence). Trimming took 2 bases from V and 2 from J, leaving 10 bases between them. The DNA of the CDR3 is TGTGCCAGCAGCTTCGAACATACCAACACCGGGGAGCTGTTTTTT. Translation: CASSFEHTNTGELFF.

CDR3 DNA: TGTGCCAGCAACGAAGCGGGCCTTTCCTACGAGCAGTACTTC. It yields the protein CASNEAGLSYEQYF. The V call is TRBV9, the J call TRBJ2-7; a weak D match, TRBD2 (6 bases). CDR3 length: 14 amino acids. Trimming left V 6 bases short and J 1 base short, with 14 bases between. Germline values: CDR1 SGDLS, CDR2 YYNGEE.

The chain couples TRBV4-1 to TRBJ1-4, with no clear D. V was trimmed by 6 bases and J by 8 bases, leaving 13 bases between them. Germline CDR1 reads MGHRA; CDR2 reads YSYEKL. This CDR3 is built from 13 residues. The CDR3 here is CASRAVSVEKLFF. CDR3 in DNA: TGCGCCAGCAGAGCCGTATCCGTCGAAAAACTGTTTTTT.

The chain uses TRBV24-1 and TRBJ2-3; D might be TRBD1 (5 bases). CDR1 and CDR2 from the germline V gene are KGHDR and SFDVKD. The CDR3 has 14 residues. Trimming pared 2 bases from V and 6 bases from J, leaving 11 bases between. The CDR3 loop is CATSDSPSGDTQYF. The CDR3 region has the DNA TGTGCCACCAGTGATTCCCCTTCAGGGGATACGCAGTATTTT.

The count of this clone is one. The rearrangement uses TRBV5-6 and TRBJ2-1, with D possibly TRBD2 on 6 matching bases. Germline CDR1 is SGHDT and CDR2 is YYEEEE. There are 16 residues in the CDR3. The V gene lost 3 bases and the J gene lost 2 bases, with 15 bases spanning the gap. The CDR3 here is CASSSLAREPYNEQFF. The CDR3 nucleotides read TGTGCCAGCAGCTCACTAGCTCGGGAACCCTACAATGAGCAGTTCTTC.

J is TRBJ1-1 and V is TRBV2; possibly TRBD1 for D (6 bases). Looked up from germline, CDR1 is SNHLY and CDR2 is FYNNEI. The CDR3 totals 15 residues. V was shortened by 4 bases and J by 2 bases, with 14 bases between the two germline ends. The CDR3 reads CASSAQGTINTEAFF. In DNA, the CDR3 is TGTGCCAGCAGTGCCCAGGGGACGATCAACACTGAAGCTTTCTTT.

The CDR3 DNA is TGCAGCGTTGTGGGGACAGGCGGTGGCTACACCTTC. It specifies CSVVGTGGGYTF. The chain is built from TRBV29-1 and TRBJ1-2; 8 positions match TRBD1. CDR3 size: 12 residues. V shed 4 bases, J shed 7 bases, and the junction held 5 bases outside the gene matches. Germline-derived CDR1 and CDR2 are SQVTM and ANQGSEA.

DNA for the CDR3: TGTGCCAGCAGCCTTACCGGGATCATCGGTCAAGCTTTCTTT. Translating it yields CASSLTGIIGQAFF. This chain links TRBV14 with TRBJ1-1, with D unresolved. V gave up 4 bases and J gave up 9 bases, with 18 bases separating them. This CDR3 has 14 residues. Germline CDR1 and CDR2: SGHDN and FVKESK.

The chain couples TRBV28 to TRBJ2-7, with 7 bases identical to TRBD1. Germline V gives CDR1 MDHEN, CDR2 SYDVKM. The CDR3 extends over 14 amino acids. V gave up 10 bases and J gave up 2 bases; unmatched junction bases: 11. The CDR3 region is CATLYGQAPYEQYF. CDR3 in DNA: TGTGCCACCCTTTACGGACAGGCACCCTACGAGCAGTACTTC.

This clone has a single count. At one of its ends the junction is not consistent with the germline gene, which may arise from a read error. V usage is TRBV2 and J usage is TRBJ1-1, with D hard to call. From germline, CDR1 is SNHLY and CDR2 FYNNEI. This CDR3 spans 15 amino acids. The CDR3 here is CASSDVGRVKTEAFF. CDR3 sequence (DNA): TGTGCCAGCAGTGACGTTGGTCGGGTGAAAACTGAAGCTTTCTTT.

The CDR3 nucleotides read TGTGCCAGCAGCCCCCCTAGGGGCGGGAACTACTACGAGCAGTACTTC. It codes for CASSPPRGGNYYEQYF. V and J are TRBV7-9 and TRBJ2-7; D is possibly TRBD2 (6 bases). CDR1 is SEHNR and CDR2 is FQNEAQ in the germline V gene (reference sequence). Trimming cost V 5 bases and J 3 bases, with 20 bases left between them. The CDR3 loop spans 16 amino acids.

The chain joins TRBV2 to TRBJ2-6; 7 positions agree with TRBD1. Trimming removed 4 bases from V and 5 bases from J; junction bases left unmatched: 2. CDR1 is SNHLY, CDR2 FYNNEI, per germline. This CDR3 contains 14 residues. The CDR3 nucleotides are TGTGCCAGCAGTGTACAGGGGAGGGCCAACGTCCTGACTTTC. Protein product: CASSVQGRANVLTF.

The rearrangement joins TRBV28 to TRBJ2-1; TRBD2 agrees at 16 bases. The length of the CDR3 is 24 residues. Germline V lookup: CDR1 MDHEN, CDR2 SYDVKM. The J segment lost 0 bases and the V segment lost 2 bases, leaving 19 bases of the junction unmatched. In nucleotides, the CDR3 is TGTGCCAGCAGTTTAGGACGATACCCTATAGGGACTAGCGGGAGGGGGTACTCCTACAATGAGCAGTTCTTC. Translating it yields CASSLGRYPIGTSGRGYSYNEQFF.